The T cell receptor beta chain described here comes from a study of T-cell memory formation after mild COVID-19. At the level of the study: In these data, TCR clusters were largely donor specific.

Study results and limitations: Cross-reactive memory seemingly joined, as some responding clones were found in pre-infection memory. In second-wave clones peaking day 37, SARS-CoV-2 specificity remained unconfirmed.

Turning to this clonotype: What it binds is unknown.

The CDR3 totals 15 residues. Trimming shortened V by 0 bases and J by 5 bases, and 12 bases separated the two germline ends. Per the germline V gene, CDR1 is SGDLS and CDR2 is YYNGEE. Via MiXCR, TCRdb re-called the 5' RACE reads, giving one row per CDR3 protein. The top ten hold around 12% of the sample, which has approximately 480,000 distinct CDR3 sequences, approximately 18% seen once. Sequenced sample: PBMCs or a T cell subset sorted from them (not recorded which). This clonotype originated in an adult woman who had mild COVID-19 (a few samples of this study predate the infection). Cell type and time point are not known. V and J are TRBV9 and TRBJ2-4, with a possible D match to TRBD2 (6 bases). The CDR3 sequence: CASSVGGDTENIQYF. CDR3 bases: TGTGCCAGCAGCGTAGGCGGGGATACCGAAAACATTCAGTACTTC.